These 8 T cell receptor beta chains originate from one sample sequenced in a study of blood T cell repertoires in COVID-19. The protocol was immunoSEQ multiplex PCR, while the TCRdb copy is restricted to in-frame clones and leaves out a portion. The repertoire holds 150,000 to 200,000 clones, with 75% to 85% as singletons. The sample was PBMCs or T cells enriched from blood (not recorded which). The source is a woman aged 55-70 years who had recovered from COVID-19.

The rearrangement joins TRBV7-2 to TRBJ1-4; 9 positions agree with TRBD1. The CDR3 is 16 amino acids. Germline V CDR1 and CDR2: SGHTA, FQGNSA. The junction had 11 bases not matched to a gene; V was cut back by 5 bases and J by 7 bases. CDR3 in amino acids: CASSQNTGGWGEKLFF. The DNA of the CDR3 is TGTGCCAGCAGCCAGAATACAGGGGGCTGGGGTGAAAAACTGTTTTTT.

The chain employs TRBV7-8 and TRBJ1-1; D is undetermined. V was trimmed by 4 bases and J by 4 bases, leaving 25 bases between them. This CDR3 has 18 residues. The germline V gene encodes CDR1 SGHVS and CDR2 FQNEAQ. The chain's CDR3 is CASSSRTQTGVMSTEAFF. The CDR3 region has the DNA TGTGCCAGCAGCTCGAGGACCCAGACCGGGGTTATGAGCACTGAAGCTTTCTTT.

The gene calls are TRBV19 and TRBJ2-1; 9 bases map to TRBD1. This CDR3 is 15 amino acids long. Germline assignment: CDR1 LNHDA and CDR2 SQIVND (reference sequence). After removal of 4 bases from V and 10 bases from J, the junction contained 11 bases not matched to a gene. This CDR3 reads CASSKLPGQGGEQFF. CDR3 DNA: TGTGCCAGTAGTAAACTACCGGGACAGGGAGGGGAGCAGTTCTTC. Supplemented by reference TRBV19 and TRBJ2-1, the full variable domain reads DGGITQSPKYLFRKEGQNVTLSCEQNLNHDAMYWYRQDPGQGLRLIYYSQIVNDFQKGDIAEGYSVSREKKESFPLTVTSAQKNPTAFYLCASSKLPGQGGEQFFGPGTRLTVL.

The chain couples TRBV19 to TRBJ1-2; D ambiguous. Germline V gene data show CDR1 as LNHDA and CDR2 as SQIVND (reference sequence). This CDR3 region has 13 residues. V was trimmed by 3 bases and J by 8 bases, leaving 13 bases between them. The CDR3 region has the DNA TGTGCCAGTAGTATGGGAGGGCTGGACGGCTACACCTTC. Translation: CASSMGGLDGYTF.

This clone is a singleton in its sample. The chain carries TRBV5-1 and TRBJ2-1; TRBD1 is a possible D gene (5 bases). Germline lookup yields CDR1 SGHRS and CDR2 YFSETQ. The CDR3 runs 12 residues. The germline V and J ends were trimmed by 0 bases and 11 bases, with 9 bases remaining between them. The CDR3 sequence: CASSLAAGQQFF. The CDR3 coding sequence is TGCGCCAGCAGCTTGGCCGCAGGGCAGCAGTTCTTC.

This clone has more than one count but fewer than ten. This chain uses TRBV5-1 with TRBJ2-2, with 7 bases lining up with TRBD1. The CDR3 is 17 amino acids. With V trimmed by 0 bases and J by 2 bases, 7 bases remained unmatched. CDR1 and CDR2 (germline): SGHRS, YFSETQ. CDR3 in DNA: TGCGCCAGCAGCTTGGAAGGGGGCCTGGGTAACACCGGGGAGCTGTTTTTT. This codes for CASSLEGGLGNTGELFF.

J is TRBJ2-3 and V is TRBV30; D possibly corresponds to TRBD2 (6 bases). V was shortened by 3 bases and J by 0 bases, with 13 bases between the two germline ends. The germline V gene has CDR1 GTSNPN and CDR2 SVGIG (reference sequence). The length of the CDR3 is 15 residues. CDR3 DNA: TGTGCCTGGAGCGTCCTAGGGACTAGCACAGATACGCAGTATTTT. Translated: CAWSVLGTSTDTQYF.

This clone was found once. The V gene is TRBV5-4, the J gene TRBJ1-2; tentative D call: TRBD1 (6 bases). There are 17 residues in the CDR3. CDR1 SGHNT and CDR2 YYREEE come from the germline V gene (reference sequence). V lost 2 bases to trimming and J lost 6 bases, with 23 bases between them. The DNA of the CDR3 is TGTGCCAGCAGCTTTCTCAAACAGGGCTTCGGGGTGAATGGCTACACCTTC. It yields the protein CASSFLKQGFGVNGYTF.